A selection of T cell receptor beta chains follows, all from one sample in a study of cytotoxic CD8 clonotypes in ibrutinib-treated CLL. TCRdb's copy holds only in-frame clones and misses some; the assay was immunoSEQ multiplex PCR. This table has nearly 85,000 clones, roughly three quarters appearing once. The starting material was PBMCs, obtained after 12 months of ibrutinib treatment. The receptors come from a human donor with chronic lymphocytic leukemia. Both conserved end residues are part of each CDR3. The D gene is left open where the match is weak. A row's size may be missing; if present it is once, few, many or a size class.

clone size: NA
D gene: NA
V gene: TRBV7-2
J gene: TRBJ2-5
CDR3 DNA: TGTGCCAGCAGCCCCGGGTCGGGGGGCGTCGGGGAGACCCAGTACTTC
CDR3 protein: CASSPGSGGVGETQYF

clone size: few
D gene: TRBD1
V gene: TRBV6-5
J gene: TRBJ1-2
CDR3 DNA: TGTGCCAGCAGTTCCCCGGGGCAGGGGGCGCGTGGCTACACCTTC
CDR3 protein: CASSSPGQGARGYTF

clone size: NA
D gene: NA
V gene: TRBV5-1
J gene: TRBJ1-1
CDR3 DNA: TGTGCCAGCAGCTTGGGACCCGTGGACACTGAAGCTTTCTTT
CDR3 protein: CASSLGPVDTEAFF

clone size: NA
D gene: TRBD1
V gene: TRBV5-1
J gene: TRBJ1-2
CDR3 DNA: TGCGCCAGCAGCTCCTTACAGGGGGCCAACTATGGCTACACCTTC
CDR3 protein: CASSSLQGANYGYTF

clone size: NA
D gene: TRBD1
V gene: TRBV7-8
J gene: TRBJ2-3
CDR3 DNA: TGTGCCAGCAGCCCGAGGACAGGGGGCCCCGCAGATACGCAGTATTTT
CDR3 protein: CASSPRTGGPADTQYF

clone size: NA
D gene: NA
V gene: TRBV7-9
J gene: TRBJ2-5
CDR3 DNA: TGTGCCAGCAGCCCGGACGGGTTGGCGGGGGAGACCCAGTACTTC
CDR3 protein: CASSPDGLAGETQYF

clone size: NA
D gene: NA
V gene: TRBV6-1
J gene: TRBJ2-7
CDR3 DNA: TGTGCCAGCAGCCCAGGGGTGGGATCCTACGAGCAGTACTTC
CDR3 protein: CASSPGVGSYEQYF

clone size: NA
D gene: TRBD2
V gene: TRBV6-5
J gene: TRBJ2-1
CDR3 DNA: TGTGCCAGCGCACTAGCGGGGGGTTACAATGAGCAGTTCTTC
CDR3 protein: CASALAGGYNEQFF

clone size: NA
D gene: NA
V gene: TRBV5-5
J gene: TRBJ2-1
CDR3 DNA: TGTGCCAGCAGCGCCCCCGGGACAACATACAATGAGCAGTTCTTC
CDR3 protein: CASSAPGTTYNEQFF

clone size: NA
D gene: TRBD2
V gene: TRBV6-5
J gene: TRBJ2-7
CDR3 DNA: TGTGCCAGCAGCCGGAGCGGGGGGGTCGGTGAGCAGTACTTC
CDR3 protein: CASSRSGGVGEQYF

clone size: NA
D gene: NA
V gene: TRBV7-2
J gene: TRBJ2-2
CDR3 DNA: TGTGCCAGCAGCCCCCGGGCCGAGAACACCGGGGAGCTGTTTTTT
CDR3 protein: CASSPRAENTGELFF

clone size: few
D gene: NA
V gene: TRBV5-1
J gene: TRBJ2-7
CDR3 DNA: TGCGCCAGCAGCTTGGCCCCCGCCCCAAACACTTACGAGCAGTACTTC
CDR3 protein: CASSLAPAPNTYEQYF

clone size: few
D gene: NA
V gene: TRBV19
J gene: TRBJ1-6
CDR3 DNA: TGTGCCAGTAGGGGGACCACCGATTCACCCCTCCACTTT
CDR3 protein: CASRGTTDSPLHF

clone size: NA
D gene: TRBD1
V gene: TRBV9
J gene: TRBJ2-1
CDR3 DNA: TGTGCCAGCAGCGTAGCAGGGGGCGAGGGGGGAACGGAGCAGTTCTTC
CDR3 protein: CASSVAGGEGGTEQFF

clone size: once
D gene: NA
V gene: TRBV7-9
J gene: TRBJ2-2
CDR3 DNA: TGTGCCAGCAGCCCCCCGGGACTCCACACCGGGGAGCTGTTTTTT
CDR3 protein: CASSPPGLHTGELFF

clone size: NA
D gene: TRBD2
V gene: TRBV7-8
J gene: TRBJ2-3
CDR3 DNA: TGTGCCAGCAGCCCCCGGGTGGGACTAGCGGCCCCAGATACGCAGTATTTT
CDR3 protein: CASSPRVGLAAPDTQYF

clone size: NA
D gene: TRBD2
V gene: TRBV6-1
J gene: TRBJ2-7
CDR3 DNA: TGTGCCAGCAGTGAACCAGCGGGGGCCGGCTACGAGCAGTACTTC
CDR3 protein: CASSEPAGAGYEQYF

clone size: many
D gene: TRBD1
V gene: TRBV30
J gene: TRBJ1-5
CDR3 DNA: TGTGCCAGTCGACAGGGCCATCAGCCCCAGCATTTT
CDR3 protein: CASRQGHQPQHF

clone size: NA
D gene: NA
V gene: TRBV18
J gene: TRBJ2-5
CDR3 DNA: TGTGCCAGCTCACCAGCGGGCCCCCCCGGGGAGACCCAGTACTTC
CDR3 protein: CASSPAGPPGETQYF

clone size: NA
D gene: TRBD1
V gene: TRBV7-2
J gene: TRBJ1-1
CDR3 DNA: TGTGCCAGCAGCGACCCTCCCGGGACAGGATTGGCAACTGAAGCTTTCTTT
CDR3 protein: CASSDPPGTGLATEAFF

clone size: NA
D gene: NA
V gene: TRBV9
J gene: TRBJ1-1
CDR3 DNA: TGTGCCAGCAGCCCACAGCTAGAACGGGCTGAAGCTTTCTTT
CDR3 protein: CASSPQLERAEAFF

clone size: NA
D gene: NA
V gene: TRBV6-5
J gene: TRBJ2-1
CDR3 DNA: TGTGCCAGCAGCCGACTAGATGAGCAGTTCTTC
CDR3 protein: CASSRLDEQFF

clone size: NA
D gene: TRBD2
V gene: TRBV28
J gene: TRBJ2-1
CDR3 DNA: TGTGCCAGCAGTTTCCTAGCGGGGTGGAATGAGCAGTTCTTC
CDR3 protein: CASSFLAGWNEQFF

clone size: few
D gene: NA
V gene: TRBV5-1
J gene: TRBJ2-1
CDR3 DNA: TGCGCCAGCAGCGGGTTTGGTAGTTCCTACAATGAGCAGTTCTTC
CDR3 protein: CASSGFGSSYNEQFF

clone size: NA
D gene: NA
V gene: TRBV27
J gene: TRBJ1-6
CDR3 DNA: TGTGCCAGCCGACCCCCGGGACCTGTAAATTCACCCCTCCACTTT
CDR3 protein: CASRPPGPVNSPLHF

clone size: NA
D gene: NA
V gene: TRBV25-1
J gene: TRBJ1-4
CDR3 DNA: TGTGCCAGCCAACAGGGTTTTGAAAAACTGTTTTTT
CDR3 protein: CASQQGFEKLFF

clone size: NA
D gene: NA
V gene: TRBV9
J gene: TRBJ2-3
CDR3 DNA: TGTGCCAGCAGCCCCGGGACTCCCCCAGATACGCAGTATTTT
CDR3 protein: CASSPGTPPDTQYF

clone size: NA
D gene: NA
V gene: TRBV9
J gene: TRBJ2-1
CDR3 DNA: TGTGTCAGCAGCGTAGTCGGCAATGAGCAGTTCTTC
CDR3 protein: CVSSVVGNEQFF

clone size: NA
D gene: TRBD2
V gene: TRBV28
J gene: TRBJ2-5
CDR3 DNA: TGTGCCAGCAAGGAAAGCGGGAGCCAAGAGACCCAGTACTTC
CDR3 protein: CASKESGSQETQYF

clone size: NA
D gene: TRBD2
V gene: TRBV28
J gene: TRBJ2-4
CDR3 DNA: TGTGCCAGCAGTGGGGGACTAGCGGGAGTTAACATTCAGTACTTC
CDR3 protein: CASSGGLAGVNIQYF

clone size: NA
D gene: TRBD1
V gene: TRBV6-5
J gene: TRBJ2-7
CDR3 DNA: TGTGCCAGCAGTTACTCCCTCGGGACAGATTCCTACGAGCAGTACTTC
CDR3 protein: CASSYSLGTDSYEQYF

clone size: once
D gene: NA
V gene: TRBV2
J gene: TRBJ2-2
CDR3 DNA: TGTGCCAGCAGTGAAGCAGTCACCGGGGAGCTGTTTTTT
CDR3 protein: CASSEAVTGELFF

clone size: once
D gene: NA
V gene: TRBV18
J gene: TRBJ2-3
CDR3 DNA: TGTGCCAGCTCACGGACAGCAAGCACAGATACGCAGTATTTT
CDR3 protein: CASSRTASTDTQYF

clone size: NA
D gene: TRBD2
V gene: TRBV11-3
J gene: TRBJ2-5
CDR3 DNA: TGTGCCAGCAGCCCAGGACTAGCGGGAGATGCGGAGACCCAGTACTTC
CDR3 protein: CASSPGLAGDAETQYF

clone size: NA
D gene: NA
V gene: TRBV2
J gene: TRBJ1-1
CDR3 DNA: TGTGCCAGCCGGGGGGGGCTCATGAACACTGAAGCTTTCTTT
CDR3 protein: CASRGGLMNTEAFF

clone size: few
D gene: NA
V gene: TRBV11-3
J gene: TRBJ2-7
CDR3 DNA: TGTGCCAGCAGCTTAGCCGACAGGCCACATTCCTACGAGCAGTACTTC
CDR3 protein: CASSLADRPHSYEQYF

clone size: NA
D gene: NA
V gene: TRBV19
J gene: TRBJ1-4
CDR3 DNA: TGTGCCAGTAGTAGCAGGGGTCGTTTGGATGAAAAACTGTTTTTT
CDR3 protein: CASSSRGRLDEKLFF

clone size: NA
D gene: NA
V gene: TRBV11-3
J gene: TRBJ2-1
CDR3 DNA: TGTGCCAGCAGCTTGGGTGCCAACTCCGTGCAGTTCTTC
CDR3 protein: CASSLGANSVQFF

clone size: NA
D gene: NA
V gene: TRBV25-1
J gene: TRBJ1-1
CDR3 DNA: TGTGCCAGCAGAATGGGTGGAAAGGGCACTGAAGCTTTCTTT
CDR3 protein: CASRMGGKGTEAFF

clone size: NA
D gene: NA
V gene: TRBV13
J gene: TRBJ2-7
CDR3 DNA: TGTGCCAGCAGCACTTCCCCCGGGGCTGGGGACGAGCAGTACTTC
CDR3 protein: CASSTSPGAGDEQYF